Below, 2 T cell receptor beta chains from the same sample are listed, as sequenced in a study of T cell responses to AZD1222 COVID-19 vaccine. Clones were sequenced by immunoSEQ multiplex PCR, and TCRdb holds only the in-frame ones, with some missing. The sample yields tens of thousands of clones, more than 70% seen once. The sample was peripheral blood, taken on day 0 of AZD1222 vaccination. The receptors originated from an adult in good health.

Here the CDR3 reads CASSLAGRGNEQFF. As DNA, the CDR3 is TGTGCCAGCAGCTTAGCGGGCAGGGGCAATGAGCAGTTCTTC. The rearrangement uses TRBV7-7 and TRBJ2-1; TRBD1 is a possible D gene (6 bases). Trimming cost V 0 bases and J 6 bases, with 9 bases left between them. The CDR3 totals 14 residues. Per the germline V gene, CDR1 is SSHAT and CDR2 is FNYEAQ (reference sequence).

This clone was recorded a few times. The rearrangement uses TRBV28 and TRBJ1-1; unclear D gene. Looked up from germline, CDR1 is MDHEN and CDR2 is SYDVKM. V was cut by 5 bases and J by 13 bases, with 17 bases left in between. The CDR3 is made up of 12 amino acids. CDR3: CASSAQRLRGFF. In nucleotides, the CDR3 is TGTGCCAGCAGTGCGCAGCGGCTTCGGGGTTTCTTT.